Presented here are 21 T cell receptor beta chains from one specimen sequenced in a study of T cell responses to AZD1222 COVID-19 vaccine. The data were produced by immunoSEQ multiplex PCR, yet TCRdb's version contains in-frame clones alone and is incomplete. This table has approximately 65,000 clones, about three quarters appearing once. The material sequenced was peripheral blood, taken on day 0 of AZD1222 vaccination. The source of these receptors is an adult in good health.

This clone was detected a few times. The gene calls are TRBV7-2 and TRBJ2-5; TRBD2 aligns across 7 bases. From germline, CDR1 is SGHTA and CDR2 FQGNSA. The CDR3 is 15 residues long. Trimming took 3 bases from V and 3 from J; bases not matched to a gene: 7. CDR3 sequence (DNA): TGTGCCAGCAGCTTCATGGGGGGAGGGAAAGAGACCCAGTACTTC. Its translation is CASSFMGGGKETQYF.

J is TRBJ1-1 and V is TRBV29-1; weak D call: TRBD1 (6 bases). The CDR3 spans 15 residues. Germline CDR1 is SQVTM and CDR2 is ANQGSEA. Trimming removed 6 bases from V and 7 bases from J, with 24 bases in between. DNA of the CDR3: TGCAGCGTGGACTTCTGGGGCAGGGGCGAGATTGAAGCTTTCTTT. Its translation is CSVDFWGRGEIEAFF.

To note about this clone: One end of the junction varies from germline; a read error may be responsible. This sequence joins TRBV19 and TRBJ1-3; D gene uncertain. Germline-derived CDR1 and CDR2 are LNHDA and SQIVND (reference sequence). This CDR3 contains 16 residues. CDR3 loop: CASSPWEFGRRNTIYF. CDR3 in DNA: TGTGCCAGTAGTCCCTGGGAATTCGGTCGAAGAAATACCATATATTTT.

This clone was counted between two and nine times. The CDR3 is CASSLRGKERTQYF. DNA for the CDR3: TGTGCCAGTTCCCTTAGGGGAAAAGAGAGGACCCAGTACTTC. V gene TRBV19 combines with J gene TRBJ2-5; perhaps TRBD1 as D (5 bases). Trimming removed 8 bases from V and 7 bases from J, with 20 bases in between. Germline CDR1 reads LNHDA; CDR2 reads SQIVND (reference sequence). CDR3 size: 14 residues.

The chain employs TRBV19 and TRBJ2-5; 7 bases fit TRBD1. The CDR3 spans 13 residues. Germline values: CDR1 LNHDA, CDR2 SQIVND (reference sequence). V shed 9 bases, J shed 4 bases, and the junction held 8 bases outside the gene matches. The CDR3 DNA sequence: TGTGCCAGCACCGACAGGGTCCGAGAGACCCAGTACTTC. Its protein is CASTDRVRETQYF.

The CDR3, as DNA: TGTGCCAGCAGCCCAGTGAGGAACTCCTATAATTCACCCCTCCACTTT. It encodes CASSPVRNSYNSPLHF. V and J are TRBV11-2 and TRBJ1-6; D remains ambiguous. The CDR3 has 16 amino acids. V shed 5 bases and J shed 0 bases, with 11 bases lying between them. Germline CDR1 and CDR2: SGHAT and FQNNGV.

This clone was recorded only once. J is TRBJ2-5 and V is TRBV24-1, with a weak D call TRBD1 (6 bases). Trimming pared 4 bases from V and 7 bases from J, leaving 12 bases between. This CDR3 spans 13 amino acids. Germline V CDR1 and CDR2: KGHDR, SFDVKD. The CDR3 DNA reads TGTGCCACCAGTGAGACCCTAGGGGGGACCCAGTACTTC. Its translation: CATSETLGGTQYF.

This clone was observed a few times. The V gene is TRBV6-4, the J gene TRBJ2-3; TRBD2 is a possible D gene (7 bases). With 3 bases removed from V and 5 bases from J, the gap between germline ends came to 15 bases. CDR1 is MRHNA and CDR2 is SNTAGT in the germline V gene. This CDR3 comprises 15 residues. The CDR3 DNA is TGTGCCAGCAGTGAACGCGGGGGCGGGGGAGATACGCAGTATTTT. Translation: CASSERGGGGDTQYF.

A single count supports this clone. The CDR3 coding sequence is TGTGCCAGCAGCATCTGTACTGGGCATATACGCACAGATACGCAGTATTTT. It encodes CASSICTGHIRTDTQYF. The J gene is TRBJ2-3, the V gene TRBV5-7; D is unresolved. TRBV5-7 is an ORF, with its function uncertain. This CDR3 region has 17 residues. V was cut by 4 bases and J by 1 base, with 19 bases left in between.

The chain is built from TRBV7-9 and TRBJ1-1, with D possibly being TRBD1 (6 bases). The CDR3 is 13 amino acids. Germline CDR1 SEHNR, CDR2 FQNEAQ (reference sequence). V lost 8 bases, J lost 0 bases, and 10 bases lay in between. The CDR3 protein is CASRDTLNTEAFF. CDR3 sequence (DNA): TGTGCCAGCCGGGACACCTTGAACACTGAAGCTTTCTTT.

The V call is TRBV6-2 or TRBV6-3, the J call TRBJ2-3; the D gene is possibly TRBD2 (5 bases). The V gene lost 0 bases and the J gene lost 6 bases, with 10 bases spanning the gap. This CDR3 spans 14 amino acids. CDR1 and CDR2 (germline): MNHEY, SVGEGT. The CDR3 nucleotides read TGTGCCAGCAGTTACTCGGGCGGGTCCGATACGCAGTATTTT. This gives the protein CASSYSGGSDTQYF.

V gene TRBV7-2 combines with J gene TRBJ2-1, with D hard to call. The CDR3 is 14 residues long. V gave up 5 bases and J gave up 9 bases, with 17 bases separating them. Looked up from germline, CDR1 is SGHTA and CDR2 is FQGNSA. Here the CDR3 DNA reads TGTGCCAGCAGCCCTCTCATAATCACTGGTGAGCAGTTCTTC. Translating it yields CASSPLIITGEQFF.

There are a few counts of this clone. V usage is TRBV27 and J usage is TRBJ2-3; TRBD2 matches 13 bases. V lost 5 bases and J lost 6; bases outside the gene matches: 5. Germline CDR1 and CDR2: MNHEY and SMNVEV (reference sequence). There are 15 residues in the CDR3. The CDR3 loop is CASSTRTSGGDTQYF. DNA of the CDR3: TGTGCCAGCAGTACCCGGACTAGCGGGGGTGATACGCAGTATTTT.

This clone was seen more than once but under ten times. The chain combines TRBV20-1 with TRBJ2-2; D might be TRBD1 (5 bases). With 5 bases removed from V and 7 bases from J, the gap between germline ends came to 8 bases. The CDR3 is 11 amino acids. In germline, CDR1 is DFQATT, CDR2 SNEGSKA (reference sequence). In DNA, the CDR3 is TGCAGTGCTGCAGGGATCGGGGAGCTGTTTTTT. Encoded protein: CSAAGIGELFF.

This rearrangement joins TRBV2 to TRBJ1-5; no clear D. The germline V gene has CDR1 SNHLY and CDR2 FYNNEI. The CDR3 covers 15 residues. V was trimmed by 6 bases and J by 0 bases, leaving 12 bases between them. The CDR3 protein is CASRANSYSNQPQHF. CDR3 in DNA: TGTGCCAGCAGAGCCAACTCGTATAGCAATCAGCCCCAGCATTTT. Drawing the rest from reference TRBV2 and TRBJ1-5, the complete variable domain is EPEVTQTPSHQVTQMGQEVILRCVPISNHLYFYWYRQILGQKVEFLVSFYNNEISEKSEIFDDQFSVERPDGSNFTLKIRSTKLEDSAMYFCASRANSYSNQPQHFGDGTRLSIL.

The rearrangement joins TRBV18 to TRBJ1-5; D is uncertain. CDR1 and CDR2 from the germline V gene are KGHSH and LQKENI. V gave up 3 bases and J gave up 2 bases, with 11 bases separating them. This CDR3 region has 15 residues. The DNA of the CDR3 is TGTGCCAGCTCACCGACGGGAGGAGGCAATCAGCCCCAGCATTTT. Protein product: CASSPTGGGNQPQHF.

The chain is built from TRBV5-6 and TRBJ2-7; D unclear. The germline V and J ends were trimmed by 0 bases and 6 bases, with 4 bases remaining between them. Germline values: CDR1 SGHDT, CDR2 YYEEEE. This CDR3 region has 11 residues. The CDR3 spells CASSLESEQYF. As DNA, the CDR3 is TGTGCCAGCAGCTTGGAATCCGAGCAGTACTTC. Filled out from reference TRBV5-6 and TRBJ2-7, the complete variable domain reads DAGVTQSPTHLIKTRGQQVTLRCSPKSGHDTVSWYQQALGQGPQFIFQYYEEEERQRGNFPDRFSGHQFPNYSSELNVNALLLGDSALYLCASSLESEQYFGPGTRLTVT.

The chain links TRBV6-6 to TRBJ2-1; TRBD2 matches at 13 bases. From germline, CDR1 is MNHNY and CDR2 SVGAGI (reference sequence). The J segment lost 6 bases and the V segment lost 5 bases, leaving 16 bases of the junction unmatched. The CDR3 runs to 19 residues. CDR3 nucleotide sequence: TGTGCCAGCAGTCCCCGGACTAGCGGGGGTCCCCCCCTCGGCAATGAGCAGTTCTTC. Translation: CASSPRTSGGPPLGNEQFF.

This chain's CDR3 is CASSFREGTEAFF. CDR3 sequence (DNA): TGTGCCAGCAGCTTCAGGGAGGGCACTGAAGCTTTCTTT. The chain combines TRBV7-2 with TRBJ1-1, with D possibly being TRBD1 (5 bases). Trimming left V 3 bases short and J 4 bases short, with 9 bases between. The germline gives CDR1 SGHTA, CDR2 FQGNSA. CDR3 size: 13 residues.

The chain couples TRBV27 to TRBJ1-1, with D possibly TRBD1 on 6 matching bases. Germline V gene lookup returns CDR1 MNHEY and CDR2 SMNVEV (reference sequence). V lost 0 bases and J 0 bases, leaving 14 bases between the germline ends. The CDR3 is 17 amino acids. In nucleotides, the CDR3 is TGTGCCAGCAGTTTATCGACGGGGGCCAGCTTGAACACTGAAGCTTTCTTT. Its protein product is CASSLSTGASLNTEAFF.

The chain links TRBV29-1 to TRBJ2-7; 8 nucleotides line up with TRBD2. CDR3 length equals 17 residues. J lost 4 bases, V lost 6 bases, and 20 bases had no gene match. In germline, CDR1 is SQVTM, CDR2 ANQGSEA. The CDR3 coding sequence is TGCAGCGTAATCCCACAGGACCTCGGGAGGGGAGCTTACGAGCAGTACTTC. Translated, it gives CSVIPQDLGRGAYEQYF.